This T cell receptor (beta chain) was sequenced for a study of blood T cells in healthy people across ages. A J-beta primer mix and a sample-barcoded 5' primer were used in a second PCR of about 7 to 12 cycles. TCRdb fed the 5' RACE reads into MiXCR, producing one record per CDR3 protein. Of roughly 1 million distinct CDR3 sequences listed, around 27% are singletons. There are many counts of this clonotype. Trimming cost V 4 bases and J 0 bases, with 14 bases left between them. The CDR3 is 15 amino acids. The germline gives CDR1 SGHRS, CDR2 YFSETQ. A further study also used this sample, focusing on T cells of mothers and their children.

Specimen: blood. V usage is TRBV5-1 and J usage is TRBJ2-7, with TRBD1 as a possible D gene (5 bases). This TCR derives from a girl aged 2-15 years in good health. CDR3 nucleotide sequence: TGCGCCAGCAGCCAAGGGGTTGCCAGCTCCTACGAGCAGTACTTC. It encodes CASSQGVASSYEQYF.